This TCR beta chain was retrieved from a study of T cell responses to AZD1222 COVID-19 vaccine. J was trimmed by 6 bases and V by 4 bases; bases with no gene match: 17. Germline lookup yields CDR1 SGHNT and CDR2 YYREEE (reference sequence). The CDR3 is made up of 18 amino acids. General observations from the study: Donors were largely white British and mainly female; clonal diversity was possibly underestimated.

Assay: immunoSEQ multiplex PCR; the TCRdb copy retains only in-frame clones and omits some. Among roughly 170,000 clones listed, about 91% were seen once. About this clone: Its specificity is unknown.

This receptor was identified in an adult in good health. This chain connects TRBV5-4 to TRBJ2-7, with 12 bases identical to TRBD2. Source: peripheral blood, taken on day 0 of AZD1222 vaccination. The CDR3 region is CASSPTSGGPAFRGEQYF. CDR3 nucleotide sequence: TGTGCCAGCAGCCCAACTAGCGGGGGGCCCGCGTTTCGCGGCGAGCAGTACTTC.